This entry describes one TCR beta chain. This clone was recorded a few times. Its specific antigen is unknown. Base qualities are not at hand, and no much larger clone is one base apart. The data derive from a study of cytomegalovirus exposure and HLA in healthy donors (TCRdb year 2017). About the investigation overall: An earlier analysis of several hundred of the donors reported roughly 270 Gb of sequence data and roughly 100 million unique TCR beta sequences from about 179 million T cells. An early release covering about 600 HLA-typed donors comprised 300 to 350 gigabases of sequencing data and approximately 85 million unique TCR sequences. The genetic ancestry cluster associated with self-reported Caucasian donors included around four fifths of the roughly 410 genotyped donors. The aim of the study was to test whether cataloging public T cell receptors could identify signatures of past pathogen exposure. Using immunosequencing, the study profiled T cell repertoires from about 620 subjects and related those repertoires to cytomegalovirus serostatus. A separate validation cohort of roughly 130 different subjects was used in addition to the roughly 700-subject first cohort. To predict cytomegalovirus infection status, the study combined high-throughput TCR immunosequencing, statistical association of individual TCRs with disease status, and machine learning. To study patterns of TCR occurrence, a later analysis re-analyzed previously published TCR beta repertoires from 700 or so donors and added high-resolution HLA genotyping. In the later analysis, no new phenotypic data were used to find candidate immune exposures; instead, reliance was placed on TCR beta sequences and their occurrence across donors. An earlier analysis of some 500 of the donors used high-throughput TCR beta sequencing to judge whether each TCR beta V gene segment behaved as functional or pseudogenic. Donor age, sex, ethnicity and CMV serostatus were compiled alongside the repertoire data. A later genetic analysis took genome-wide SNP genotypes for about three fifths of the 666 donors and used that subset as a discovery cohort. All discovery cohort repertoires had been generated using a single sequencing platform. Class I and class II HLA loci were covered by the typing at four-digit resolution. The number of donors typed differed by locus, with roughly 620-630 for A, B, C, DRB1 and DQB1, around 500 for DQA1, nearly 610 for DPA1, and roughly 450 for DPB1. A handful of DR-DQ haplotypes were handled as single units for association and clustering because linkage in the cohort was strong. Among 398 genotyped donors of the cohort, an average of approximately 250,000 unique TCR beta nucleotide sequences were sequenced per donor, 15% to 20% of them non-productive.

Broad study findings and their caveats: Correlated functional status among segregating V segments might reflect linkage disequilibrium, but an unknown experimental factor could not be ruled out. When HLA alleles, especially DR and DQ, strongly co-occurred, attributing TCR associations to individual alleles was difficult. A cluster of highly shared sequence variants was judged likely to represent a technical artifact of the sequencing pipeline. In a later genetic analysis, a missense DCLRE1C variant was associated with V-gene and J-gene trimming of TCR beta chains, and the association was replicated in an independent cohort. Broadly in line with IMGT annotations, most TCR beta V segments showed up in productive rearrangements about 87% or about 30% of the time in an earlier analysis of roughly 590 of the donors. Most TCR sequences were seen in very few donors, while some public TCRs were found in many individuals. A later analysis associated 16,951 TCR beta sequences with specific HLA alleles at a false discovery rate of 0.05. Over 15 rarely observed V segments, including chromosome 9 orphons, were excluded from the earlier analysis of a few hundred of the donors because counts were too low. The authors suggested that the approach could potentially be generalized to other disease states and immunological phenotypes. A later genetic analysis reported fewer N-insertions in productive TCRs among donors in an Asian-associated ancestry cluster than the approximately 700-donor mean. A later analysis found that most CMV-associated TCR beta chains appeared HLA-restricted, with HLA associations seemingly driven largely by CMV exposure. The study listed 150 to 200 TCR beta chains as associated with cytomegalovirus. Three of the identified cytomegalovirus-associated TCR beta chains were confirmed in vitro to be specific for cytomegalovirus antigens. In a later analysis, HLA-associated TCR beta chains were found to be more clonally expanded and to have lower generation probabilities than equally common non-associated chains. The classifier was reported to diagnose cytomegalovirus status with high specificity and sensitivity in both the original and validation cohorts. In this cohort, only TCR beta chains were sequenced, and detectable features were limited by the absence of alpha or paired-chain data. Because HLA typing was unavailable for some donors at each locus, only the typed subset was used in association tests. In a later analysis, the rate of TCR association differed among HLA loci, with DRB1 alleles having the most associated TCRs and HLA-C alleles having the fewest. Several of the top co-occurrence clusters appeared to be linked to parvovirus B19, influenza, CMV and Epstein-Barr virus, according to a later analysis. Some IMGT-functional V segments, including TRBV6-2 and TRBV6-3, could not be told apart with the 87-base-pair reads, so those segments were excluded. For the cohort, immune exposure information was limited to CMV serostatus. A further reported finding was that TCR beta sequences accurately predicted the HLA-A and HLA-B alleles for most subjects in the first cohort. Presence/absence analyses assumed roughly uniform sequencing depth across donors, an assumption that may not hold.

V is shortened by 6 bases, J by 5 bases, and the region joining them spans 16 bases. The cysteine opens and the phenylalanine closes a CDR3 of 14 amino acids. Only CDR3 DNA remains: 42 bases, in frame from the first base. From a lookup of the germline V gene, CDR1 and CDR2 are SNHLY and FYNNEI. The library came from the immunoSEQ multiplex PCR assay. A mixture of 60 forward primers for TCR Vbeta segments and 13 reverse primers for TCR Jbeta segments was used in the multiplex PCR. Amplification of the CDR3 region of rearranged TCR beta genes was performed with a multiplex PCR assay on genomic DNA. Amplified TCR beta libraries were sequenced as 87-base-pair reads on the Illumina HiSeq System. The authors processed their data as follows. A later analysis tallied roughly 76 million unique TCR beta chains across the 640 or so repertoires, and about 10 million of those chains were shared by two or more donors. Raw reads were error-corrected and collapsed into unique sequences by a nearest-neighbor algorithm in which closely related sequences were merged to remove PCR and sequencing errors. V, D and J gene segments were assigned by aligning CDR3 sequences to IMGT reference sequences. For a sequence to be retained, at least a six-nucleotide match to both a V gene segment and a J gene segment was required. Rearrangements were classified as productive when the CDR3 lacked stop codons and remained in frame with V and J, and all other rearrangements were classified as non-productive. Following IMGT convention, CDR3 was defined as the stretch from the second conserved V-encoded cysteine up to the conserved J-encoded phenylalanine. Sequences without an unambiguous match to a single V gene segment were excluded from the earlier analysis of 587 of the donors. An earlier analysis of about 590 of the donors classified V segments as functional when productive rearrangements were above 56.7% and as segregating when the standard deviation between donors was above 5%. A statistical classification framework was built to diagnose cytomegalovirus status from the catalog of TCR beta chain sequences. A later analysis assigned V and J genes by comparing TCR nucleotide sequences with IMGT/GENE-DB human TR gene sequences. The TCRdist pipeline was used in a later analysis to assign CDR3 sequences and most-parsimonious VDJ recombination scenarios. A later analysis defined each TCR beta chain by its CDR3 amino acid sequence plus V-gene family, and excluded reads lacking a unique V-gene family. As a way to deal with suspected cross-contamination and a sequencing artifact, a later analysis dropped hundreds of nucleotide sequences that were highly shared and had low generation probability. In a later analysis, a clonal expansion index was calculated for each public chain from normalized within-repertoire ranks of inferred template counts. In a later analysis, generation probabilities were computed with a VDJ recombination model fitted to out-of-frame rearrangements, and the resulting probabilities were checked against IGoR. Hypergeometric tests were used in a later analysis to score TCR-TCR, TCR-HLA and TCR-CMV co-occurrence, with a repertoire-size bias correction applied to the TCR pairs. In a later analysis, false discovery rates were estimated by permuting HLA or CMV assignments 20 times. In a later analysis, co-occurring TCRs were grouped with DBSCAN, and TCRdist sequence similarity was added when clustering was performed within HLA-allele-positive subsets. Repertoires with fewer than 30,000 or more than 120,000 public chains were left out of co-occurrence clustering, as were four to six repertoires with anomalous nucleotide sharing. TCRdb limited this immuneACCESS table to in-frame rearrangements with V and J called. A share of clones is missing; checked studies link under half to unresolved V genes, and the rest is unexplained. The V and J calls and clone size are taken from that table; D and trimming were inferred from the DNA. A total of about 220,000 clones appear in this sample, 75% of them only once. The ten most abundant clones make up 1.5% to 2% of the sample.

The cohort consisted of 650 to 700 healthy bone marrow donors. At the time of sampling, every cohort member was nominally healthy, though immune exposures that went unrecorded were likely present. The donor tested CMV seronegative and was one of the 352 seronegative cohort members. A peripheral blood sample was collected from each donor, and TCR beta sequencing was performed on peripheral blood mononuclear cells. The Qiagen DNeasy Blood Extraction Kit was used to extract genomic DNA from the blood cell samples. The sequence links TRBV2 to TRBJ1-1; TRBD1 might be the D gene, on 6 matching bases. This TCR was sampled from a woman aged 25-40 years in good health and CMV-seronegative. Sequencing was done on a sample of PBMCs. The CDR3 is CASSPGGGATEAFF. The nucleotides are TGTGCCAGCAGCCCCGGGGGGGGCGCAACTGAAGCTTTCTTT.